This T cell receptor (beta chain) was found in a study of blood T cell repertoires in COVID-19. Study-wide background: The samples span acute and convalescent COVID-19 from the United States, Italy and Spain. T cells, B-cell-depleted T cells, or PBMCs provided the cDNA or gDNA that served as material.

The authors' processing: Amplification from reference gene primers served as the basis for estimated nucleated cell counts. The method was immunoSEQ multiplex PCR; TCRdb's version includes in-frame clones alone and lacks a portion of them. The DNA gave D and trimming, while V, J and clone size come from that table. This sample carries around 110,000 clones, approximately 80% of them seen once, and the ten largest clones take around 15%. Per germline, CDR1 KGHSH and CDR2 LQKENI. The CDR3 consists of 16 residues. V lost 3 bases to trimming and J lost 1 base; unmatched junction nucleotides: 7. Sequencing was performed on peripheral blood. The clonotype comes from a woman aged 55-69 years with acute or convalescent COVID-19. The V and J genes are TRBV18 and TRBJ1-1; TRBD1 agrees at 8 bases. CDR3 loop: CASSPNTGGGNTEAFF. The CDR3 coding sequence is TGTGCCAGCTCACCTAATACAGGGGGAGGGAACACTGAAGCTTTCTTT.